The entry that follows covers one T cell receptor (beta chain) sequence. Antigen specificity is unknown. One junction end does not reproduce the germline sequence, and a read error may be involved. The source of the sample is a study of tumor-infiltrating lymphocytes in primary liver carcinoma. Across the whole study: Men and women, 30 to 69 years of age, made up the patients. Productive TCRbeta reads per sample were roughly 3.5 to 7.5 million, not differing by tissue. Each of the growths was stage T1-T3 N0M0, extending about 4.2 to 11 cm across.

The germline CDR1 and CDR2 sequences are SGHAT and FQNNGV. The CDR3 totals 14 residues. A primer in the constant region served to generate TCR beta cDNA from about 480 ng of total RNA. Investigators got TCR beta libraries out of three nested multiplex PCR rounds, done with slightly modified ARM-PCR. Running roughly 10 cycles apiece, the first two PCR rounds relied on TRBV1-TRBV30 forward primers together with a C-beta reverse primer. TCRdb re-called the multiplex PCR reads through MiXCR, storing one row per CDR3 protein. Of 300,000 to 350,000 distinct CDR3 sequences detected, less than 70% appear once; the ten largest clones hold roughly 6.5%. Study-wide points: Owing to bulk unsorted samples, no comparison was made between CD4+ and CD8+ repertoires.

Out of unsorted whole blood came the blood RNA, and germline DNA was extracted as well. The chain combines TRBV11-2 with TRBJ1-3; D unclear. This receptor was obtained from a man aged 35 to 55 with primary liver carcinoma and hepatitis B virus infection. Input material: peripheral blood. CDR3 coding DNA: TGTGCCGGCAGCTTAGATCGAAATGGATACACCATATATTTT. Protein: CAGSLDRNGYTIYF.